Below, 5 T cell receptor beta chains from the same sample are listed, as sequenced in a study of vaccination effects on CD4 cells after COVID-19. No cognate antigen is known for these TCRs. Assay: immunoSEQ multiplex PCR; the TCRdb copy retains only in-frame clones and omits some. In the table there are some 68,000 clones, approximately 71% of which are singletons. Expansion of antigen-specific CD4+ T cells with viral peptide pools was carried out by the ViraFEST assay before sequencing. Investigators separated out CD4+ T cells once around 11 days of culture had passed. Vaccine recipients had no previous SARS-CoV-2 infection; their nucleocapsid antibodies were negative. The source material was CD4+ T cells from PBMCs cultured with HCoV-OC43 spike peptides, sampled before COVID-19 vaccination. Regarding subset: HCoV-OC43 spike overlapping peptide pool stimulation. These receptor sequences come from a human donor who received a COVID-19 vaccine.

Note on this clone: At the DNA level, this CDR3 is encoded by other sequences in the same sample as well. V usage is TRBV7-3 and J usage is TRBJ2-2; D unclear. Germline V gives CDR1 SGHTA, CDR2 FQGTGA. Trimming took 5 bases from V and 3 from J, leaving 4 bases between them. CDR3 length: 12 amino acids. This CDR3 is CASSPDTGELFF. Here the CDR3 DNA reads TGTGCCAGCAGCCCCGACACCGGGGAGCTGTTTTTT.

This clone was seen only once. CDR3 sequence (DNA): TGTGCCAGTAGCAGACAGGGGTTGAACACTGAAGCTTTCTTT. Translation gives CASSRQGLNTEAFF. V gene TRBV19 combines with J gene TRBJ1-1; 8 bases fit TRBD1. CDR1 LNHDA and CDR2 SQIVND come from the germline V gene (reference sequence). Trimming removed 6 bases from V and 0 bases from J; junction bases left unmatched: 3. This CDR3 is 14 amino acids long.

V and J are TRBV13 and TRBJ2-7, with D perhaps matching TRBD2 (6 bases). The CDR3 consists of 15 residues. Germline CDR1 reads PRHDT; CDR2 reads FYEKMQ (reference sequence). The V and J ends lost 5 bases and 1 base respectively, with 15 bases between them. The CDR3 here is CASSTRASASYEQYV. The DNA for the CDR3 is TGTGCCAGCAGCACCAGGGCTAGCGCTTCCTACGAGCAGTACGTC.

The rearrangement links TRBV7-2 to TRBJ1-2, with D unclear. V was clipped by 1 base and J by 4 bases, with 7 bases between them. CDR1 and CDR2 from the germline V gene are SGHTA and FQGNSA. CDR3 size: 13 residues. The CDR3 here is CASSLGHFYGYTF. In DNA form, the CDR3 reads TGTGCCAGCAGCTTAGGACACTTCTATGGCTACACCTTC.

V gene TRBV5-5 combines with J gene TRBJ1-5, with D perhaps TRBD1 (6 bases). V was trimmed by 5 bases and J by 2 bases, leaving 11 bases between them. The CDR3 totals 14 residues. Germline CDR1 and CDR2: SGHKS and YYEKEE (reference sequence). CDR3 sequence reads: CASRQGWGNQPQHF. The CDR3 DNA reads TGTGCCAGCAGGCAGGGGTGGGGCAATCAGCCCCAGCATTTT.